One TCR beta chain is described in this entry. Its antigen specificity is not known. No base quality information exists; no much larger clone differs at one position. This sample stems from a study of graft-versus-host responses after intestinal transplantation (dated by TCRdb to the early 2020s). Background for the entire study: The transplants that recipients got were multivisceral, liver-intestinal, or isolated intestinal. Anti-thymocyte globulin induction was given to all recipients, followed by maintenance tacrolimus and steroids for approximately 3 years. After intestinal transplantation, graft-versus-host and host-versus-graft alloreactive T cell clones were followed in the graft, circulation and bone marrow using bulk TCR-beta CDR3 sequencing. To identify alloreactive clones, pre-transplant mixed lymphocyte reaction products were sequenced and then compared with unstimulated pre-transplant donor and recipient T cells. Of the roughly 23 intestinal transplant recipients enrolled in the cohort, one of whom was a retransplant, a few patients without pretransplant specimens were excluded. Donor T cell macrochimerism was defined as a peak of at least 4% donor T cells among recipient peripheral blood mononuclear cells. Samples from a few later patients were sequenced in-house on an Illumina MiSeq with MiXCR processing rather than by the commercial service. Overall study outcomes, separate from this receptor: The conclusions were limited by the relatively low number and heterogeneity of the intestinal transplant patients. High GvH to HvG T cell clonal ratios were observed in the allografts of patients with donor T cell macrochimerism. Peak levels of circulating GvH clones were associated with declines in HvG clones early after transplant. GvH clones turned up in recipient bone marrow, with some appearing earlier in ileal mucosa or blood, a pattern consistent with an intestinal mucosal origin.

CDR1 SQVTM and CDR2 ANQGSEA are derived from the germline V gene. V and J are truncated by 6 bases and 0 bases respectively, leaving an intervening sequence of 10 bases. The CDR3 sequence holds 13 residues, the cysteine and phenylalanine included. Only CDR3 DNA remains: 39 bases, in frame from the first base. Libraries were made using the immunoSEQ multiplex PCR assay. For most patients, genomic DNA was isolated using the Qiagen DNeasy Blood and Tissue Kit and was shipped frozen to Adaptive Biotechnologies for TCR sequencing. For most patients, genomic DNA was subjected to high-throughput TCR-beta CDR3 sequencing by Adaptive Biotechnologies. The paper's processing steps were these. TCR sequencing data for 18 patients were retrieved from Adaptive's ImmunoSEQ software; three other patients were processed with MiXCR and VDJtools. CD4 versus CD8 sorting errors were corrected by removing sequences found in both subsets at a frequency ratio below 5:1. CDR3 nucleotide sequences shared between donor and recipient were removed because the origin of such sequences could not be assigned. At least 2-fold expansion over unstimulated cells and a minimum CFSE-low frequency of 0.002% (template counts) or 0.001% (read counts) were required for clones to be classified as alloreactive. Clones were considered mappable if detected in sequenced pre-transplant spleen, lymph node, or MLR CFSE-low populations of the donor or recipient. The cumulative frequency of alloreactive clones was calculated as a percentage of all sequences, weighted by copy number. The clones in this table, taken by TCRdb from immuneACCESS, are in-frame only. Not every clone is retained; where verified, under half of the shortfall comes from an unresolved V gene, and the cause of the rest is unknown. V, J and clone size were drawn from that table, and D and trimming were deduced from the DNA. The sample contains about 86,000 clones, approximately 90% of them found a single time. 0.28% of the sample is in the top ten clones.

The sample's time point label is to be understood as: cells obtained before transplantation from donor or recipient. CD3+CD4+ and CD3+CD8+ populations were FACS-sorted from unstimulated pre-transplant donor and recipient cells taken from spleen or lymph nodes. This TCR was sampled from a human donor who was the organ donor for an intestinal transplant. Sequencing was performed on unstimulated CD4+ T cells sorted from spleen or lymph node cells, taken before transplant. This sequence uses TRBV29-1 and TRBJ2-3; the D gene is perhaps TRBD2, from 6 matching bases. The CDR3 amino acid sequence is: CSVQGGSTDTQYF. The DNA is TGCAGCGTCCAGGGAGGCAGCACAGATACGCAGTATTTT.